The 21 T cell receptor beta chains below come from one sample, sequenced in a study of T cell responses to AZD1222 COVID-19 vaccine. Method: immunoSEQ multiplex PCR; TCRdb's copy keeps in-frame clones and lacks some. Of about 78,000 clones detected, roughly nine tenths appear once; the ten largest clones hold roughly 24%. This specimen consisted of peripheral blood, obtained on day 0 of AZD1222 vaccination. The receptors stem from an adult in good health.

This clone showed up just a few times. The genes are TRBV9 and TRBJ2-7, with 7 bases aligning to TRBD1. The CDR3 is 14 amino acids. Germline trimming cut 0 bases from V and 7 bases from J; bases unmatched to any gene: 7. From germline, CDR1 is SGDLS and CDR2 YYNGEE. The CDR3 bases are TGTGCCAGCAGCGTAGGGCCAGGGGGTAAGGAGCAGTACTTC. It translates to CASSVGPGGKEQYF.

This clone was observed a handful of times. The rearrangement links TRBV27 to TRBJ2-1; D unclear. V shed 3 bases and J shed 1 base, with 7 bases lying between them. This CDR3 region has 14 residues. Per the germline V gene, CDR1 is MNHEY and CDR2 is SMNVEV (reference sequence). The CDR3 coding sequence is TGTGCCAGCAGTTTGCTACAATCCTACAATGAGCAGTTCTTC. This translates into CASSLLQSYNEQFF.

This clone appeared a few times. Compared with germline, one end of the junction differs, possibly owing to a read error. J is TRBJ2-7 and V is TRBV3-1 (or the pseudogene TRBV3-2); 11 bases match TRBD2. The CDR3 sequence is 14 residues long. Germline CDR1 is LGHDT and CDR2 is YNNKEL (reference sequence). The CDR3 DNA reads as TGTGCCAGCAGCCAAGGAGGTAGCGGGAGGGCTTCTTGCTTC. Translation gives CASSQGGSGRASCF.

The gene calls are TRBV29-1 and TRBJ1-2; D is uncertain. This CDR3 comprises 9 residues. V was trimmed by 3 bases and J by 8 bases, leaving 4 bases between them. Germline CDR1 and CDR2: SQVTM and ANQGSEA. In nucleotides, the CDR3 is TGCAGCGTTGAGGGAGGCTACACCTTC. Its translation is CSVEGGYTF.

V is TRBV2 and J is TRBJ2-5; D remains ambiguous. V lost 2 bases, J lost 5 bases, and 12 bases lay in between. CDR1 and CDR2 from the germline V gene are SNHLY and FYNNEI. The CDR3 loop spans 14 amino acids. This CDR3 is CASSERLLGETQYF. Written as DNA, the CDR3 is TGTGCCAGCAGTGAAAGGTTATTGGGGGAGACCCAGTACTTC. Supplemented by reference TRBV2 and TRBJ2-5, the full variable domain reads EPEVTQTPSHQVTQMGQEVILRCVPISNHLYFYWYRQILGQKVEFLVSFYNNEISEKSEIFDDQFSVERPDGSNFTLKIRSTKLEDSAMYFCASSERLLGETQYFGPGTRLLVL.

The chain links TRBV25-1 to TRBJ2-7; 8 positions match TRBD1. Germline V gene data show CDR1 as MGHDK and CDR2 as SYGVNS. The junction had 3 bases not matched to a gene; V was cut back by 8 bases and J by 3 bases. This CDR3 comprises 12 residues. CDR3 DNA sequence: TGTGCCAGCGGACAGGGCTTCTACGAGCAGTACTTC. Encoded protein: CASGQGFYEQYF.

V and J are TRBV6-5 and TRBJ1-3; D remains ambiguous. CDR1 is MNHEY, CDR2 SVGAGI, per germline. The CDR3 is made up of 13 amino acids. The CDR3 DNA reads TGTGCTTTAGCCCCCGGGGCTGGAAACACCATATATTTT. It yields the protein CALAPGAGNTIYF.

This clone was seen only once. This chain links TRBV3-1 (or the pseudogene TRBV3-2) with TRBJ1-4; the match to TRBD1 covers 7 bases. The CDR3 consists of 16 residues. The J segment lost 5 bases and the V segment lost 2 bases, leaving 8 bases of the junction unmatched. Germline values: CDR1 LGHDT, CDR2 YNNKEL (reference sequence). The CDR3 coding sequence is TGTGCCAGCAGCCAATCTCCACAGGGGAACAATGAAAAACTGTTTTTT. Translated, it gives CASSQSPQGNNEKLFF.

The chain is built from TRBV19 and TRBJ1-5, with D possibly TRBD1 on 6 matching bases. Germline V gene lookup returns CDR1 LNHDA and CDR2 SQIVND (reference sequence). This CDR3 has 16 amino acids. V was pared by 0 bases and J by 4 bases, with 13 bases between. CDR3 region: CASSIDNGGANQPQHF. The CDR3 DNA sequence: TGTGCCAGTAGTATAGATAACGGGGGCGCAAATCAGCCCCAGCATTTT.

The rearrangement uses TRBV5-5 and TRBJ1-1; D gene uncertain. Germline CDR1 reads SGHKS; CDR2 reads YYEKEE (reference sequence). V lost 4 bases, J lost 0 bases, and 13 bases lay in between. The length of the CDR3 is 15 residues. The CDR3 bases are TGTGCCAGCAGCCGCTTAGGAACCGTGAACACTGAAGCTTTCTTT. Encoded protein: CASSRLGTVNTEAFF.

V usage is TRBV5-4 and J usage is TRBJ2-2; a weak D match, TRBD2 (6 bases). The CDR3 covers 16 residues. CDR1 SGHNT and CDR2 YYREEE come from the germline V gene (reference sequence). The V gene lost 0 bases and the J gene lost 0 bases, with 9 bases spanning the gap. CDR3 DNA: TGTGCCAGCAGCTTGGTCGGGGGTGCGAACACCGGGGAGCTGTTTTTT. Translating it yields CASSLVGGANTGELFF.

The gene calls are TRBV5-6 and TRBJ1-4; perhaps TRBD1 as D (6 bases). The CDR3 consists of 14 residues. Germline V gene lookup returns CDR1 SGHDT and CDR2 YYEEEE. V was pared by 3 bases and J by 11 bases, with 17 bases between. In DNA form, the CDR3 reads TGTGCCAGCAGCTCAGGGGCTGCCCTTGGGAAACTGTTTTTT. It specifies CASSSGAALGKLFF.

A single count supports this clone. The gene calls are TRBV1 and TRBJ2-1; the DNA was not compared with TRBD2, the D call given in the table. TRBV1 is reported as a pseudogene. This CDR3 has 16 residues. The CDR3 nucleotides are TGCACCAGCAGCCGCTCAACTAGCGGGAATTCATATGAGCAGTTCTTC. This codes for CTSSRSTSGNSYEQFF.

This rearrangement joins TRBV11-2 to TRBJ1-5; D may be TRBD1 (6 bases). The CDR3 covers 16 residues. CDR1 and CDR2 from the germline V gene are SGHAT and FQNNGV. Trimming shortened V by 0 bases and J by 7 bases, and 16 bases separated the two germline ends. As DNA, the CDR3 is TGTGCCAGCAGCTTAGATCGAACAGGGAGCGGACAGCCCCAGCATTTT. Its protein is CASSLDRTGSGQPQHF.

In its sample, this clone was seen a few times. This chain connects TRBV6-5 to TRBJ2-6; possibly TRBD1 for D (7 bases). This CDR3 contains 15 residues. Germline CDR1 reads MNHEY; CDR2 reads SVGAGI. Trimming shortened V by 11 bases and J by 4 bases, and 18 bases separated the two germline ends. This chain's CDR3 is CAGGTVNTGANVLTF. The CDR3 DNA follows: TGTGCCGGGGGGACAGTAAATACCGGGGCCAACGTCCTGACTTTC.

As DNA, the CDR3 is TGTGCCAGCAGCTCAGGACTAGCGGCTCGCACCGGGGAGCTGTTTTTT. It specifies CASSSGLAARTGELFF. The J gene is TRBJ2-2, the V gene TRBV7-6, with 10 bases lining up with TRBD2. The CDR3 is made up of 16 amino acids. From germline, CDR1 is SGHVS and CDR2 FNYEAQ. Germline trimming cut 4 bases from V and 4 bases from J; bases unmatched to any gene: 6.

CDR3 sequence (DNA): TGTGCCAGCAGTTTATCCCCGGGACAGGGAAAGACTGAAGCTTTCTTT. Protein: CASSLSPGQGKTEAFF. The V and J genes are TRBV27 and TRBJ1-1; 9 bases line up with TRBD1. Trimming at V came to 0 bases and at J to 5 bases, leaving 7 bases not matched to a gene. This CDR3 is 16 amino acids long. Germline V gene lookup returns CDR1 MNHEY and CDR2 SMNVEV (reference sequence).

The chain carries TRBV14 and TRBJ1-2; the D is unclear. This CDR3 has 12 amino acids. The V and J ends lost 2 bases and 4 bases respectively, with 5 bases between them. Germline assignment: CDR1 SGHDN and CDR2 FVKESK. This CDR3 reads CASSQNRYGYTF. CDR3 nucleotide sequence: TGTGCCAGCAGCCAAAACCGCTATGGCTACACCTTC.

The chain links TRBV19 to TRBJ1-5; 12 bases line up with TRBD1. CDR3 size: 17 residues. The V and J ends lost 7 bases and 3 bases, in that order; junction bases with no gene match: 10. The germline V gene encodes CDR1 LNHDA and CDR2 SQIVND (reference sequence). The CDR3 loop is CASTKSGTGGLNQPQHF. The CDR3 nucleotides read TGTGCCAGTACGAAGTCCGGGACAGGGGGCCTCAATCAGCCCCAGCATTTT.

V and J are TRBV19 and TRBJ1-1, with unresolved D. Germline CDR1 LNHDA, CDR2 SQIVND (reference sequence). This CDR3 is 13 amino acids long. V was pared by 4 bases and J by 1 base, with 7 bases between. The CDR3 protein is CASSTTSNTEAFF. Written as DNA, the CDR3 is TGTGCCAGTAGTACTACATCGAACACTGAAGCTTTCTTT.

V and J are TRBV27 and TRBJ2-1; 9 bases are a match to TRBD2. This CDR3 spans 15 amino acids. Unmatched junction bases numbered 11, after V lost 0 bases and J lost 14 bases. Germline V CDR1 and CDR2: MNHEY, SMNVEV (reference sequence). Here the CDR3 reads CASSLSLSTSGGEFF. For the CDR3, the DNA is TGTGCCAGCAGTTTATCCCTATCGACTAGCGGTGGGGAGTTCTTC.